These 28 T cell receptor beta chains share one sample of origin, sequenced in a study of identical twins. Each CDR3 protein is one row after TCRdb ran MiXCR on the 5' RACE reads. The repertoire consists of hundreds of thousands of distinct CDR3 sequences, with approximately 18% occurring once and the leading ten covering 10% to 15%. The sample was also reused in another study, on T cells expressing NK-cell markers.

The sequencing input was PBMCs. The receptors here all came from a woman in her late teens or twenties in good health.

A few counts support this clonotype. The chain is built from TRBV7-9 and TRBJ2-3, with 8 bases lining up with TRBD2. With 1 base clipped from V and 2 bases from J, the junction kept 8 bases outside the gene matches. The V gene's germline CDR1 is SEHNR and CDR2 FQNEAQ (reference sequence). The CDR3 runs to 17 residues. The CDR3: CASSLGISGVPTDTQYF. The DNA of the CDR3 is TGTGCCAGCAGCTTAGGTATTAGCGGGGTCCCCACAGATACGCAGTATTTT.

V usage is TRBV5-1 and J usage is TRBJ2-1, with 7 bases aligning to TRBD1. The CDR3 consists of 14 residues. In germline, CDR1 is SGHRS, CDR2 YFSETQ. The trim removed 4 bases at V and 7 bases at J, leaving 8 bases unmatched. The CDR3 spells CASSPDRVWNEQFF. CDR3 coding DNA: TGCGCCAGCAGCCCCGACAGGGTCTGGAATGAGCAGTTCTTC.

In its sample, this clonotype was seen many times. This chain connects TRBV7-9 to TRBJ1-1; D gene ambiguous. V gave up 1 base and J gave up 7 bases, with 7 bases separating them. In germline, CDR1 is SEHNR, CDR2 FQNEAQ (reference sequence). This CDR3 has 12 residues. The CDR3 DNA reads TGTGCCAGCAGCTTAGGGAGTGGTGAAGCTTTCTTT. Protein sequence: CASSLGSGEAFF.

This clonotype was detected only a few times. The genes are TRBV7-2 and TRBJ2-7, with 9 bases fitting TRBD2. There are 15 residues in the CDR3. Germline values: CDR1 SGHTA, CDR2 FQGNSA. The ends lost 5 bases at V and 5 bases at J; junction bases unmatched: 10. The CDR3 here is CASSPHRSGRNEQYF. CDR3 in DNA: TGTGCCAGCAGCCCCCATAGGAGCGGGAGGAACGAGCAGTACTTC.

The chain has TRBV6-6 and TRBJ1-6; D call uncertain. The CDR3 has 11 amino acids. V was clipped by 7 bases and J by 14 bases, with 12 bases between them. Germline-derived CDR1 and CDR2 are MNHNY and SVGAGI (reference sequence). The CDR3 is CASTMGSALHF. The CDR3 region has the DNA TGTGCCAGCACCATGGGCTCGGCCCTCCACTTT.

This clonotype has more than one count but fewer than ten. The chain has TRBV6-5 and TRBJ1-5, with D maybe TRBD1 (6 bases). The CDR3 spans 16 residues. Germline V CDR1 and CDR2: MNHEY, SVGAGI. Deletions cut 3 bases from V and 7 bases from J, with 19 bases between. As DNA, the CDR3 is TGTGCCAGCAGTTATTCCCCCTCAGGGGCGGGACAGCCCCAGCATTTT. Translating it yields CASSYSPSGAGQPQHF.

This clonotype was observed a few times. The CDR3 protein is CASTPRGTATEAFF. CDR3 nucleotide sequence: TGTGCCAGCACTCCGAGGGGGACAGCAACTGAAGCTTTCTTT. The chain employs TRBV12-3 or TRBV12-4 and TRBJ1-1; 7 nucleotides match TRBD1. This CDR3 is built from 14 residues. The trim removed 7 bases at V and 5 bases at J, leaving 10 bases unmatched.

V and J are TRBV3-1 and TRBJ2-3, with D perhaps given as TRBD1 or TRBD2 (6 bases each). This CDR3 has 20 amino acids. Trimming stripped 2 bases from V and 2 bases from J, with 26 bases between. Germline V gene data show CDR1 as LGHDT and CDR2 as YNNKEL (reference sequence). The CDR3 nucleotides read TGTGCCAGCAGCCAAATATTCGGGGGCCAGGGGCGGCGCCTCACAGATACGCAGTATTTT. It translates to CASSQIFGGQGRRLTDTQYF.

The chain recombines TRBV20-1 with TRBJ2-5, with 11 nucleotides matching TRBD2. The CDR3 has 14 residues. The V segment lost 3 bases and the J segment 5 bases; nucleotides outside the gene matches: 5. Germline lookup yields CDR1 DFQATT and CDR2 SNEGSKA (reference sequence). The CDR3 DNA reads as TGCAGTGCTAGGATAGCGGGGGGGAGGGAGACCCAGTACTTC. Amino acid sequence: CSARIAGGRETQYF.

The chain joins TRBV20-1 to TRBJ2-1; weak D call: TRBD2 (7 bases). V lost 3 bases and J 6 bases, leaving 21 bases between the germline ends. The germline V gene encodes CDR1 DFQATT and CDR2 SNEGSKA (reference sequence). CDR3 length: 16 residues. In DNA, the CDR3 is TGCAGTGCTAGGGCCGTGGGGGGGGCGTTCCTCAATGAGCAGTTCTTC. Translated, it gives CSARAVGGAFLNEQFF.

A single count supports this clonotype. This chain uses TRBV20-1 with TRBJ2-5; 9 bases line up with TRBD2. Germline assignment: CDR1 DFQATT and CDR2 SNEGSKA (reference sequence). CDR3 length: 14 amino acids. Germline trimming cut 3 bases from V and 4 bases from J; bases unmatched to any gene: 6. The CDR3 DNA reads as TGCAGTGCTAGCAAGCGGGGGGTTCTAGAGACCCAGTACTTC. This sequence encodes CSASKRGVLETQYF.

The chain couples TRBV7-2 to TRBJ2-7, with 10 bases lining up with TRBD2. CDR3 length equals 17 residues. Germline trimming cut 0 bases from V and 4 bases from J; bases unmatched to any gene: 9. The germline V gene has CDR1 SGHTA and CDR2 FQGNSA. The DNA of the CDR3 is TGTGCCAGCAGCTTAGCGGGGGGGCTAGCGGGAGTATACGAGCAGTACTTC. As protein: CASSLAGGLAGVYEQYF.

This clonotype occurred a few times. This rearrangement joins TRBV20-1 to TRBJ1-1, with unresolved D. The CDR3 is made up of 12 amino acids. The ends were cut back, 4 bases at V and 1 base at J, with 7 bases in the middle. Germline lookup yields CDR1 DFQATT and CDR2 SNEGSKA (reference sequence). As DNA, the CDR3 is TGCAGTGCTATTGTACAGAACACTGAAGCTTTCTTT. Translated, it gives CSAIVQNTEAFF.

V usage is TRBV4-2 and J usage is TRBJ2-4, with 7 bases identical to TRBD2. The CDR3 extends over 19 amino acids. CDR1 LGHNA and CDR2 YNFKEQ come from the germline V gene. V was pared by 1 base and J by 2 bases, with 14 bases of the junction left unmatched. The CDR3, as DNA: TGTGCCAGCAGCCAAGTTGCGGGGGTTCGCGTTCGCCCCAAAAACATTCAGTACTTC. Protein sequence: CASSQVAGVRVRPKNIQYF.

The gene calls are TRBV4-1 and TRBJ2-3; D not resolved. CDR1 and CDR2 from the germline V gene are MGHRA and YSYEKL. This CDR3 has 13 residues. V was clipped by 4 bases and J by 5 bases, with 10 bases between them. The DNA for the CDR3 is TGCGCCAGCAGCCTCCCAGGAGAAGATACGCAGTATTTT. Amino acids: CASSLPGEDTQYF.

This chain joins TRBV12-3 or TRBV12-4 and TRBJ2-7; 10 bases are a match to TRBD1. The V and J ends lost 4 bases and 9 bases, in that order; junction bases with no gene match: 9. The CDR3 is made up of 14 amino acids. DNA for the CDR3: TGTGCCAGCAGTTCACGGGACAGGGGTGGATGGCAGTACTTC. This codes for CASSSRDRGGWQYF.

The sample holds a few counts of this clonotype. The genes are TRBV12-3 or TRBV12-4 and TRBJ2-1; D gene ambiguous. The CDR3 loop spans 14 amino acids. Trimming stripped 2 bases from V and 7 bases from J, with 12 bases between. The CDR3 spells CASSLLWAENEQFF. As DNA, the CDR3 is TGTGCCAGCAGTTTATTGTGGGCCGAAAATGAGCAGTTCTTC.

There are a few counts of this clonotype. The V call is TRBV20-1, the J call TRBJ2-3, with TRBD2 identical over 10 bases. With V trimmed by 6 bases and J by 0 bases, 6 bases remained unmatched. This CDR3 has 15 residues. The V gene's germline CDR1 is DFQATT and CDR2 SNEGSKA (reference sequence). Here the CDR3 reads CSASGTSVSTDTQYF. The CDR3 region has the DNA TGCAGTGCGTCCGGGACTAGCGTAAGCACAGATACGCAGTATTTT.

This clonotype has more than one count but fewer than ten. The chain employs TRBV5-1 and TRBJ2-7; 9 nucleotides line up with TRBD2. Germline CDR1 is SGHRS and CDR2 is YFSETQ. V lost 2 bases, J lost 7 bases, and 7 bases stayed unmatched. The CDR3 runs to 14 residues. CDR3 DNA sequence: TGCGCCAGCAGCTTATTTGTTAGCGGGAGTGAGCAGTACTTC. This encodes CASSLFVSGSEQYF. Full variable domain (remainder filled in from reference TRBV5-1 and TRBJ2-7): KAGVTQTPRYLIKTRGQQVTLSCSPISGHRSVSWYQQTPGQGLQFLFEYFSETQRNKGNFPGRFSGRQFSNSRSEMNVSTLELGDSALYLCASSLFVSGSEQYFGPGTRLTVT.

As DNA, the CDR3 is TGTGCCAGCAGTTGGGGCAGGGGGCTTTTAGGCACTGAAGCTTTCTTT. This translates into CASSWGRGLLGTEAFF. The chain employs TRBV6-5 and TRBJ1-1, with TRBD1 matching 8 bases. The J segment lost 4 bases and the V segment lost 4 bases, leaving 11 bases of the junction unmatched. Germline assignment: CDR1 MNHEY and CDR2 SVGAGI. CDR3 size: 16 residues.

This clonotype was detected only a few times. The rearrangement uses TRBV10-3 and TRBJ2-7, with D hard to call. The CDR3 is made up of 15 amino acids. The germline V gene encodes CDR1 ENHRY and CDR2 SYGVKD. Trimming took off 10 bases at V and 1 base at J, with 20 bases between the two ends. The CDR3 is CATRLTQDGSYEQYF. CDR3 sequence (DNA): TGTGCCACGCGACTGACCCAGGACGGGTCCTACGAGCAGTACTTC.

The genes are TRBV7-2 and TRBJ2-2, with unresolved D. The CDR3 covers 13 residues. Germline V gene data show CDR1 as SGHTA and CDR2 as FQGNSA. V lost 5 bases to trimming and J lost 7 bases, with 11 bases between them. CDR3 loop: CASSVQVRGELFF. The DNA of the CDR3 is TGTGCCAGCAGCGTCCAGGTCCGCGGGGAGCTGTTTTTT. Full variable domain (rest looked up from reference TRBV7-2 and TRBJ2-2): GAGVSQSPSNKVTEKGKDVELRCDPISGHTALYWYRQSLGQGLEFLIYFQGNSAPDKSGLPSDRFSAERTGGSVSTLTIQRTQQEDSAVYLCASSVQVRGELFFGEGSRLTVL.

The J gene is TRBJ2-7, the V gene TRBV6-5, with 9 bases matching TRBD1. The CDR3 runs to 12 residues. Germline-derived CDR1 and CDR2 are MNHEY and SVGAGI. The J segment lost 2 bases and the V segment lost 8 bases, leaving 1 base of the junction unmatched. Here the CDR3 reads CASGDRAYEQYF. The DNA of the CDR3 is TGTGCCAGCGGGGACAGGGCCTACGAGCAGTACTTC.

The gene calls are TRBV7-9 and TRBJ2-3; 9 bases line up with TRBD1. V was pared by 5 bases and J by 1 base, with 4 bases of the junction left unmatched. CDR3 size: 15 residues. Per the germline V gene, CDR1 is SEHNR and CDR2 is FQNEAQ (reference sequence). In DNA, the CDR3 is TGTGCCAGCAGCGGGACAGGGACGGGCACAGATACGCAGTATTTT. It specifies CASSGTGTGTDTQYF.

The chain is built from TRBV5-1 and TRBJ2-5; TRBD2 aligns across 14 bases. Germline V gene data show CDR1 as SGHRS and CDR2 as YFSETQ. The CDR3 extends over 17 amino acids. J lost 1 base, V lost 5 bases, and 7 bases had no gene match. The CDR3 region is CASSRGLAGVAQETQYF. The CDR3 nucleotides are TGCGCCAGCAGTCGGGGACTAGCGGGAGTCGCCCAAGAGACCCAGTACTTC.

V usage is TRBV27 and J usage is TRBJ1-2; 9 bases line up with TRBD1. V gave up 3 bases and J gave up 4 bases; unmatched junction bases: 3. The CDR3 loop spans 14 amino acids. CDR1 is MNHEY and CDR2 is SMNVEV in the germline V gene (reference sequence). The CDR3 is CASSFRQGVYGYTF. For the CDR3, the DNA is TGTGCCAGCAGTTTCCGACAGGGGGTCTATGGCTACACCTTC.

The V and J genes are TRBV29-1 and TRBJ2-7, with TRBD1 matching over 11 bases. This CDR3 has 17 amino acids. V was clipped by 4 bases and J by 0 bases; unmatched bases: 11. Germline V gene lookup returns CDR1 SQVTM and CDR2 ANQGSEA. In DNA, the CDR3 is TGCAGCGTTGTTTTTTGGACAGGGGGCTACTACTCCTACGAGCAGTACTTC. This translates into CSVVFWTGGYYSYEQYF.

This clonotype was seen once. This chain joins TRBV12-3 or TRBV12-4 and TRBJ1-1; D not certain. V was trimmed by 4 bases and J by 3 bases, leaving 12 bases between them. The CDR3 sequence is 14 residues long. CDR3 coding DNA: TGTGCCAGCAGTTACTATTCAGCGTACACTGAAGCTTTCTTT. Translated, it gives CASSYYSAYTEAFF.